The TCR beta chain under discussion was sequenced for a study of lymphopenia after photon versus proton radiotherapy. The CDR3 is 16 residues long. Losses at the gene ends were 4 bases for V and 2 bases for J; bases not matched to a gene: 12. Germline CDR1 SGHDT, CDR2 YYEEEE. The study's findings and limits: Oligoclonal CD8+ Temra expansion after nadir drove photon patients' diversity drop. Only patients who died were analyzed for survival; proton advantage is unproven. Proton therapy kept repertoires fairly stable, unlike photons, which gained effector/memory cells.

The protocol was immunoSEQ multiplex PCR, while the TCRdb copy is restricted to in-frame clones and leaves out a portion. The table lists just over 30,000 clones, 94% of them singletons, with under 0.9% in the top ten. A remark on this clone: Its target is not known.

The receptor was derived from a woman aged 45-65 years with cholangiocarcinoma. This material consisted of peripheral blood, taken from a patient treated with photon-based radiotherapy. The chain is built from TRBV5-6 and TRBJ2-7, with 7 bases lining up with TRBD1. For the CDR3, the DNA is TGTGCCAGCAGCCAACAGGGGTCTTGGGAGACCTACGAGCAGTACTTC. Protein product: CASSQQGSWETYEQYF.